The 15 T cell receptor beta chains below all came from one sample that was sequenced in a study of T-cell reconstitution after alpha-beta-depleted transplantation in children. A TCRbeta library incorporating unique molecular identifiers was prepared. MiXCR, applied by TCRdb to the PCR reads, yields one record per CDR3 protein. The table has 250,000 to 400,000 distinct CDR3 sequences, over 20% seen once; the top ten hold 9.5% to 12%. The source was PBMCs, mostly from graft donor cells, collected 180 days after TCRalphabeta/CD19-depleted stem cell transplant. These receptors were taken from a male patient aged 10 to 17 who had a stem cell transplant for acute lymphoblastic leukemia, so the T cells may come from the graft donor.

The chain recombines TRBV11-2 with TRBJ2-2; 8 bases match TRBD2. Germline lookup yields CDR1 SGHAT and CDR2 FQNNGV. The junction had 3 bases not matched to a gene; V was cut back by 5 bases and J by 1 base. The CDR3 has 15 residues. The CDR3 DNA reads TGTGCCAGCAGCGAGGGACTAGTGAACACCGGGGAGCTGTTTTTT. Its translation: CASSEGLVNTGELFF.

V and J are TRBV29-1 and TRBJ2-3, with D perhaps TRBD2 (6 bases). V was shortened by 6 bases and J by 2 bases, with 18 bases between the two germline ends. The CDR3 has 15 residues. Germline V gene lookup returns CDR1 SQVTM and CDR2 ANQGSEA. Here the CDR3 DNA reads TGCAGCGTCGCCGGGACTCACTTTAACACAGATACGCAGTATTTT. This sequence encodes CSVAGTHFNTDTQYF.

This chain's CDR3 is CASSFVAKNIQYF. DNA of the CDR3: TGTGCCAGCAGCTTTGTAGCCAAAAACATTCAGTACTTC. The genes are TRBV7-3 and TRBJ2-4; D gene unclear. From germline, CDR1 is SGHTA and CDR2 FQGTGA. V lost 3 bases and J lost 0, with 3 bases in between. CDR3 length: 13 residues.

The V call is TRBV11-2, the J call TRBJ2-2; 7 positions match TRBD2. V shed 5 bases, J shed 8 bases, and the junction held 29 bases outside the gene matches. This CDR3 comprises 21 residues. Looked up from germline, CDR1 is SGHAT and CDR2 is FQNNGV. In DNA form, the CDR3 reads TGTGCCAGCAGCCTTAGGCGGGAGCGGTTCATGGGACGTCCGATGATGGGGGAGCTGTTTTTT. Amino acid sequence: CASSLRRERFMGRPMMGELFF.

This clonotype showed up just a few times. The rearrangement uses TRBV7-8 and TRBJ1-2; D is possibly TRBD1 (5 bases). This CDR3 comprises 14 residues. V was pared by 5 bases and J by 2 bases, with 12 bases between. Germline assignment: CDR1 SGHVS and CDR2 FQNEAQ. In DNA form, the CDR3 reads TGTGCCAGCAGCCCCCGGGAGGGGAACTATGGCTACACCTTC. This sequence encodes CASSPREGNYGYTF.

The CDR3 sequence: CSAGGTSAIQETQYF. The CDR3 DNA reads as TGCAGTGCTGGGGGGACTAGCGCGATACAAGAGACCCAGTACTTC. The J gene is TRBJ2-5, the V gene TRBV20-1, with 10 bases matching TRBD2. V was pared by 5 bases and J by 2 bases, with 8 bases of the junction left unmatched. Germline assignment: CDR1 DFQATT and CDR2 SNEGSKA (reference sequence). The CDR3 loop spans 15 amino acids.

This chain connects TRBV20-1 to TRBJ2-3; 10 bases agree with TRBD2. CDR3 length: 15 amino acids. Germline V gene sequence: CDR1 DFQATT, CDR2 SNEGSKA (reference sequence). The trim removed 6 bases at V and 1 base at J, leaving 7 bases unmatched. The CDR3 DNA reads TGCAGTGCCAGATACGGGACTAGCGGCACAGATACGCAGTATTTT. Translation: CSARYGTSGTDTQYF.

The V gene is TRBV10-3, the J gene TRBJ2-3, with unresolved D. Trimming pared 0 bases from V and 0 bases from J, leaving 16 bases between. The CDR3 extends over 18 amino acids. In germline, CDR1 is ENHRY, CDR2 SYGVKD. The CDR3 DNA reads as TGTGCCATCAGTGAGTCTGATGCGGCAGGACCAAGCACAGATACGCAGTATTTT. Its translation is CAISESDAAGPSTDTQYF.

This CDR3 reads CASSLRAGLKLPGQYF. In DNA form, the CDR3 reads TGTGCCAGCAGTTTAAGGGCAGGACTCAAGTTACCGGGGCAGTACTTC. This chain uses TRBV27 with TRBJ2-7; D may be TRBD2 (5 bases). V was shortened by 2 bases and J by 9 bases, with 23 bases between the two germline ends. Germline values: CDR1 MNHEY, CDR2 SMNVEV (reference sequence). CDR3 length: 16 amino acids.

This clonotype was seen more than once but under ten times. The chain has TRBV6-2 or TRBV6-3 and TRBJ2-3; D unresolved. CDR3 length: 14 residues. Per the germline V gene, CDR1 is MNHEY and CDR2 is SVGEGT. Deletions cut 5 bases from V and 7 bases from J, with 16 bases between. DNA for the CDR3: TGTGCCAGCAGTACCTCGAAGAAAAGGCATACGCAGTATTTT. Translated: CASSTSKKRHTQYF.

The V gene is TRBV12-3 or TRBV12-4, the J gene TRBJ2-3; the D call may be TRBD1 or TRBD2 (5 bases each). There are 15 residues in the CDR3. V dropped 8 bases and J dropped 3 bases, with 18 bases sitting between them. This chain's CDR3 is CASGTPGRSTDTQYF. CDR3 in DNA: TGTGCCAGCGGAACCCCGGGACGGTCTACAGATACGCAGTATTTT.

This clonotype was seen only a few times. V usage is TRBV5-1 and J usage is TRBJ2-3; D unresolved. The germline V gene encodes CDR1 SGHRS and CDR2 YFSETQ. The CDR3 covers 14 residues. The V gene lost 3 bases and the J gene lost 5 bases, with 13 bases spanning the gap. In nucleotides, the CDR3 is TGCGCCAGCAGCTGGCCGGTCTCAGGAGATACGCAGTATTTT. It encodes CASSWPVSGDTQYF.

This chain joins TRBV6-5 and TRBJ1-4; the D is unclear. Germline CDR1 is MNHEY and CDR2 is SVGAGI. The CDR3 loop spans 14 amino acids. Trimming stripped 6 bases from V and 2 bases from J, with 10 bases between. CDR3 coding DNA: TGTGCCAGCAGATCCTCGGGGACTAATGAAAAACTGTTTTTT. It specifies CASRSSGTNEKLFF.

This clonotype was observed a few times. This chain joins TRBV4-1 and TRBJ1-1, with D tentatively TRBD1 (5 bases). Germline V gene data show CDR1 as MGHRA and CDR2 as YSYEKL. The CDR3 covers 14 residues. V lost 1 base and J 3 bases, leaving 9 bases between the germline ends. CDR3 DNA sequence: TGCGCCAGCAGCCAAGTGGCGGGGGACACTGAAGCTTTCTTT. It translates to CASSQVAGDTEAFF.

The chain recombines TRBV20-1 with TRBJ2-5, with D possibly TRBD2 on 6 matching bases. This CDR3 spans 15 amino acids. With 1 base removed from V and 5 bases from J, the gap between germline ends came to 17 bases. Germline V gives CDR1 DFQATT, CDR2 SNEGSKA (reference sequence). The chain's CDR3 is CSARASTLAKETQYF. The CDR3 DNA reads as TGCAGTGCTAGAGCCTCTACTCTAGCGAAGGAGACCCAGTACTTC.